Shown below are 10 T cell receptor beta chains from a single sample sequenced in a study of blood T cell repertoires in COVID-19. TCRdb's table, derived via immunoSEQ multiplex PCR, lists solely in-frame clones and lacks some. The sample lists roughly 100,000 clones, around 92% seen once, with approximately 3.4% in the top ten. The specimen was peripheral blood. Receptor source: a woman aged 60-75 years with acute or convalescent COVID-19.

The chain combines TRBV2 with TRBJ2-5; D remains unclear. Germline assignment: CDR1 SNHLY and CDR2 FYNNEI. The CDR3 consists of 13 residues. The V gene lost 6 bases and the J gene lost 0 bases, with 8 bases spanning the gap. CDR3 nucleotide sequence: TGTGCCAGCAGCGCGTCAAACCAAGAGACCCAGTACTTC. It translates to CASSASNQETQYF.

The chain employs TRBV5-1 and TRBJ2-3, with D perhaps TRBD2 (7 bases). V lost 5 bases, J lost 3 bases, and 22 bases lay in between. The CDR3 length is 17 residues. Germline V gene data show CDR1 as SGHRS and CDR2 as YFSETQ. The CDR3 is CASSPGGMPPATDTQYF. CDR3 bases: TGCGCCAGCAGTCCGGGGGGCATGCCGCCGGCAACAGATACGCAGTATTTT.

This clone was seen once. This rearrangement joins TRBV19 to TRBJ2-1; TRBD2 matches at 11 bases. V was pared by 6 bases and J by 6 bases, with 7 bases of the junction left unmatched. Per the germline V gene, CDR1 is LNHDA and CDR2 is SQIVND (reference sequence). The CDR3 sequence is 15 residues long. The CDR3 sequence: CASSQTSGSVNEQFF. CDR3 DNA sequence: TGTGCCAGTAGCCAAACTAGCGGGAGTGTCAATGAGCAGTTCTTC.

V gene TRBV9 combines with J gene TRBJ2-7; D is undetermined. The CDR3 runs 14 residues. The germline V gene has CDR1 SGDLS and CDR2 YYNGEE. The V end was cut by 4 bases, the J end by 0 bases, with 11 bases between. The CDR3 sequence is CASSIPGPSYEQYV. In DNA form, the CDR3 reads TGTGCCAGCAGCATCCCGGGTCCCTCCTACGAGCAGTACGTC.

The chain is built from TRBV6-2 or TRBV6-3 and TRBJ1-1; 9 nucleotides match TRBD1. Germline loops: CDR1 MNHEY, CDR2 SVGEGT. The CDR3 has 14 residues. Germline trimming cut 5 bases from V and 5 bases from J; bases unmatched to any gene: 6. The CDR3 is CASSHRGRKTEAFF. The DNA of the CDR3 is TGTGCCAGCAGTCACAGGGGGCGCAAGACTGAAGCTTTCTTT.

The chain carries TRBV15 and TRBJ2-4; a possible D gene is TRBD1 (5 bases). The CDR3 length is 11 residues. CDR1 is LNHNV, CDR2 YYDKDF, per germline (reference sequence). Trimming removed 8 bases at V and 9 bases at J, with 11 bases between. CDR3 sequence reads: CATGALSIQYF. The CDR3, as DNA: TGTGCCACCGGGGCGCTCTCCATTCAGTACTTC.

The J gene is TRBJ1-3, the V gene TRBV7-6, with 8 bases that match TRBD1. This CDR3 spans 13 amino acids. The V gene end was trimmed by 2 bases and the J gene end by 8 bases; junction bases not matched to a gene: 2. Germline-derived CDR1 and CDR2 are SGHVS and FNYEAQ. The CDR3 spells CASSLTTGDTIYF. CDR3 nucleotide sequence: TGTGCCAGCAGCTTAACGACAGGGGACACCATATATTTT.

The CDR3 sequence is CASSSSGVAGELFF. The CDR3 coding sequence is TGTGCCAGCAGTTCCTCAGGGGTGGCCGGGGAGCTGTTTTTT. V usage is TRBV27 and J usage is TRBJ2-2; TRBD1 is a possible D gene (6 bases). Deletions cut 4 bases from V and 6 bases from J, with 12 bases between. The CDR3 spans 14 residues. Germline CDR1 and CDR2: MNHEY and SMNVEV (reference sequence).

The J gene is TRBJ2-2, the V gene TRBV19, with D perhaps TRBD1 (5 bases). This CDR3 has 14 residues. V lost 7 bases and J lost 5, with 14 bases in between. CDR1 and CDR2 (germline): LNHDA, SQIVND (reference sequence). The CDR3: CASTQAPGTGELFF. CDR3 DNA sequence: TGTGCCAGTACTCAAGCGCCAGGGACCGGGGAGCTGTTTTTT. The whole variable domain, remainder taken from reference TRBV19 and TRBJ2-2, is DGGITQSPKYLFRKEGQNVTLSCEQNLNHDAMYWYRQDPGQGLRLIYYSQIVNDFQKGDIAEGYSVSREKKESFPLTVTSAQKNPTAFYLCASTQAPGTGELFFGEGSRLTVL.

The rearrangement uses TRBV7-2 and TRBJ2-7, with 10 nucleotides matching TRBD2. Germline assignment: CDR1 SGHTA and CDR2 FQGNSA. V dropped 5 bases and J dropped 3; count of bases not matched to a gene: 7. The CDR3 sequence is 15 residues long. DNA for the CDR3: TGTGCCAGCAGCCCCTCAGCGGGAGGGCTCTACGAGCAGTACTTC. Translated, it gives CASSPSAGGLYEQYF.